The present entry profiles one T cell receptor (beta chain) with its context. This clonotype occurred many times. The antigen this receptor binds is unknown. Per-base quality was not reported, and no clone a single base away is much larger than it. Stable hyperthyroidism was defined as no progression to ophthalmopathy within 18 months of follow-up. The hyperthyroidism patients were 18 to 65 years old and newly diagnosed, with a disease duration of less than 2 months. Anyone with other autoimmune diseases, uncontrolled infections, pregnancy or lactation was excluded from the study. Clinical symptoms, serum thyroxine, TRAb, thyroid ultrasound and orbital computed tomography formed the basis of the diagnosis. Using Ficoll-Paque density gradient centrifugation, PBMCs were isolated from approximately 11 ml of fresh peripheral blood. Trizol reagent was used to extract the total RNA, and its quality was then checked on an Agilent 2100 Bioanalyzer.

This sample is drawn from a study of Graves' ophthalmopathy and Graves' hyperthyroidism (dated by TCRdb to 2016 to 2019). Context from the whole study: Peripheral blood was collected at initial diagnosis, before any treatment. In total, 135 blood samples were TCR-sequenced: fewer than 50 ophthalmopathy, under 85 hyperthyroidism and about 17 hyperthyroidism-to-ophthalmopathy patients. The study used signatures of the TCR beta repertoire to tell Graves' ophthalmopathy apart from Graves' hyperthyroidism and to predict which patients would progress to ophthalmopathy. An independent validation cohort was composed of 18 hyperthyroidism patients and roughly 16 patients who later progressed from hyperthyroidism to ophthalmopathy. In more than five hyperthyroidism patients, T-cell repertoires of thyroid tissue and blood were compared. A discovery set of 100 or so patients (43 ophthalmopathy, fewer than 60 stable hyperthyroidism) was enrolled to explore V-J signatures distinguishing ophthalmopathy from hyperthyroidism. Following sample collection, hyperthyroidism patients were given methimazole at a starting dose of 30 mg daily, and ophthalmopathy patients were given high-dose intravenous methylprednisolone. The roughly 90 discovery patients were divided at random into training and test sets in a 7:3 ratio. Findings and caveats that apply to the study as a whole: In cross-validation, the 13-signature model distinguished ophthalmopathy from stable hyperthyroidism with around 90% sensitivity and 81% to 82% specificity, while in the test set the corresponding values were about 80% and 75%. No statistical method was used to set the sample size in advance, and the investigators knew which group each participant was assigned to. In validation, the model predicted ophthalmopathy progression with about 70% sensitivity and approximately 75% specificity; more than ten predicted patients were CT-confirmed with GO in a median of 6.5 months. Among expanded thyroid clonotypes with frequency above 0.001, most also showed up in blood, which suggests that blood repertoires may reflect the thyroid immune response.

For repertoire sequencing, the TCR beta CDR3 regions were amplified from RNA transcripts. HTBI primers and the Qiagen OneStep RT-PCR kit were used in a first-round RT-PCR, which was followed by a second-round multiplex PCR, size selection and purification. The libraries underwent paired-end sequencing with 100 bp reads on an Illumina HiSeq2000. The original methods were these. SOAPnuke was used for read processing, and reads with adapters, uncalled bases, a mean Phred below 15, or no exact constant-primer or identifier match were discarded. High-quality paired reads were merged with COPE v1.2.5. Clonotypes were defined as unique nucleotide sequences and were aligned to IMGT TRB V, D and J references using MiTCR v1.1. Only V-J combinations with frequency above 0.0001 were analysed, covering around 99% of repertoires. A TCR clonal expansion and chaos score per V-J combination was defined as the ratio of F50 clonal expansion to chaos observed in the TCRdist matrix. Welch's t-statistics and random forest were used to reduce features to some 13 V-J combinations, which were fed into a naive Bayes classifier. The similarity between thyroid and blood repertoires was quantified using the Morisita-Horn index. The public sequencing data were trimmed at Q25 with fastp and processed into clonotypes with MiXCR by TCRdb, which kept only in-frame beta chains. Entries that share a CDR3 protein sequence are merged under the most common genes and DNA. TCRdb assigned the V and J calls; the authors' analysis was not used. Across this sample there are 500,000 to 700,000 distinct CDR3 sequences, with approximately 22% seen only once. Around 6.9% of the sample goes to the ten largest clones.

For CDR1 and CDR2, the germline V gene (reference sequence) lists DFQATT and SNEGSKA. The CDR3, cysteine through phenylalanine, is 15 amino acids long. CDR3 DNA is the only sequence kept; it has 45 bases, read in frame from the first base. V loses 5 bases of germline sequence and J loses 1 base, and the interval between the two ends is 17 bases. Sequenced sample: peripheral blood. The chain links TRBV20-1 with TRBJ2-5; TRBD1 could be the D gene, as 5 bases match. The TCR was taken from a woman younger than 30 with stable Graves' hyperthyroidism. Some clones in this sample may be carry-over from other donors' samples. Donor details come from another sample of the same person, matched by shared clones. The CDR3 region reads CSAWILDSLQETQYF. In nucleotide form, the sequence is TGCAGTGCTTGGATCCTCGACAGTCTCCAAGAGACCCAGTACTTC.